This T cell receptor (beta chain) was observed in a study of cytomegalovirus exposure and HLA in healthy donors (dated by TCRdb to the late 2010s). General notes on the study: An earlier analysis of around 600 of the donors reported 250 to 350 Gb of sequence data and some 100 million unique TCR beta sequences from about 180 million T cells. An early release covering 550 to 650 HLA-typed donors comprised about 320 gigabases of sequencing data and 65 million to 100 million unique TCR sequences. Using immunosequencing, the study profiled T cell repertoires from 500 to 800 subjects and related those repertoires to cytomegalovirus serostatus. HLA typing covered class I and class II loci at four-digit resolution. A later genetic analysis used genome-wide SNP genotypes for about 55% of the 666 donors, treating that subset as a discovery cohort. Rather than drawing on any new phenotypic data, the later analysis identified candidate immune exposures from TCR beta sequences and the way those sequences occurred across donors. A later analysis re-analyzed previously published TCR beta repertoires from approximately 670 donors and added high-resolution HLA genotyping to study TCR occurrence patterns. The aim of the study was to test whether cataloging public T cell receptors could identify signatures of past pathogen exposure. The number of typed donors differed by locus: roughly 620-640 for A, B, C, DRB1 and DQB1; 522 for DQA1; 606 for DPA1; and 450 to 480 for DPB1. Along with the roughly 700-subject first cohort, a separate validation cohort of approximately 110 different subjects was used. Among about 400 genotyped donors of the cohort, an average of roughly 230,000 unique TCR beta nucleotide sequences was sequenced per donor, of which 15% to 20% were non-productive. Roughly five DR-DQ haplotypes were handled as single units for association and clustering, since linkage in the cohort was strong. An earlier analysis of approximately 580 of the donors used high-throughput TCR beta sequencing to judge whether each TCR beta V gene segment behaved as functional or pseudogenic. All discovery cohort repertoires had been generated on a single sequencing platform. Donor age, sex, ethnicity and CMV serostatus were compiled together with the repertoire data. The genetic ancestry cluster associated with self-reported Caucasian donors included 81% of the roughly 400 genotyped donors. To predict cytomegalovirus infection status, the study combined high-throughput TCR immunosequencing, statistical association of individual TCRs with disease status, and machine learning. General conclusions and limits of the study: In a later analysis, the rate of TCR association differed among HLA loci, with DRB1 alleles having the most associated TCRs and HLA-C alleles having the fewest. Compared with equally common non-associated chains, HLA-associated TCR beta chains in a later analysis were more clonally expanded and had lower generation probabilities. A cluster of highly shared sequence variants was judged likely to represent a technical artifact of the sequencing pipeline. In both the original and validation cohorts, the classifier was reported to diagnose cytomegalovirus status with high specificity and sensitivity. Correlated functional status among segregating V segments might be attributable to linkage disequilibrium, but an unknown experimental factor could not be ruled out. The 87-base-pair reads could not distinguish some IMGT-functional V segments, including TRBV6-2 and TRBV6-3, so those segments were excluded. A later genetic analysis reported fewer N-insertions in productive TCRs among donors in an Asian-associated ancestry cluster than the roughly 620-donor mean. Specific HLA alleles were associated with roughly 16,000 TCR beta sequences at a false discovery rate of 0.05 in a later analysis. A few of the identified cytomegalovirus-associated TCR beta chains were confirmed in vitro to be specific for cytomegalovirus antigens. The study gave a list of 150 to 200 TCR beta chains associated with cytomegalovirus. This cohort had only TCR beta chains sequenced, and the lack of alpha or paired-chain data limited which features could be detected. Roughly uniform sequencing depth across donors was assumed in presence/absence analyses, although this assumption may not hold. The authors suggested that the approach could potentially be extended to other disease states and immunological phenotypes. Several of the top co-occurrence clusters appeared to be linked to parvovirus B19, influenza, CMV and Epstein-Barr virus, according to a later analysis. Broadly in line with IMGT annotations, most TCR beta V segments showed up in productive rearrangements about 90% or about 30% of the time in an earlier analysis of several hundred of the donors. An association between a missense DCLRE1C variant and V-gene and J-gene trimming of TCR beta chains was found in a later genetic analysis and replicated in an independent cohort. A later analysis found that most CMV-associated TCR beta chains appeared HLA-restricted, with HLA associations seemingly driven largely by CMV exposure. While some public TCRs were present in many individuals, most TCR sequences turned up only very rarely across donors. When HLA alleles, especially DR and DQ, strongly co-occurred, attributing TCR associations to individual alleles was difficult. Because HLA typing was unavailable for some donors at each locus, only the typed subset was used in association tests. A further reported finding was that TCR beta sequences accurately predicted the HLA-A and HLA-B alleles for most subjects in the first cohort. Because counts were too low, around 18 rarely observed V segments, including chromosome 9 orphons, were left out of the earlier analysis of 587 of the donors. CMV serostatus was the only immune exposure information available for the cohort.

In total, 630 or so healthy bone marrow donors made up the cohort. At the time of sampling, every cohort member was nominally healthy, though immune exposures that went unrecorded were likely present. The donor tested CMV seropositive, placing the donor among the roughly 270 seropositive members of the cohort. Every donor gave a peripheral blood sample, and the peripheral blood mononuclear cells from that sample were used for TCR beta sequencing. Genomic DNA extraction from the blood cell samples was performed with the Qiagen DNeasy Blood Extraction Kit. In its sample, this clone was seen a few times. The specificity of this receptor is unknown. It has no much larger one-base neighbor in the sample; base qualities were not kept. The library was produced with the immunoSEQ multiplex PCR assay. The multiplex PCR relied on a mix of 60 forward primers for TCR Vbeta segments and 13 reverse primers for TCR Jbeta segments. The CDR3 region of rearranged TCR beta genes was amplified from genomic DNA by a multiplex PCR assay. The amplified TCR beta libraries were sequenced on the Illumina HiSeq System as 87-base-pair reads. From the authors' description of their analysis: In a later analysis, some 80 million unique TCR beta chains were counted across the 650 to 700 repertoires, and roughly 10 million of these chains were shared by at least two donors. Raw reads were error-corrected and collapsed into unique sequences with a nearest-neighbor algorithm that merged closely related sequences to remove PCR and sequencing errors. V, D and J gene segments were assigned by aligning CDR3 sequences to IMGT reference sequences. For a sequence to be retained, a match of at least six nucleotides was required to both a V gene segment and a J gene segment. Rearrangements were called productive when the CDR3 lacked stop codons and stayed in frame with V and J; all others were non-productive. Following IMGT convention, CDR3 was defined as the stretch from the second conserved V-encoded cysteine up to the conserved J-encoded phenylalanine. The earlier analysis of about 560 of the donors excluded any sequence lacking an unambiguous match to a single V gene segment. In an earlier analysis of a few hundred of the donors, a V segment was called functional when productive rearrangements were above 56.7%, and segregating when the standard deviation between donors exceeded 5%. A statistical classification framework was built to diagnose cytomegalovirus status from the catalog of TCR beta chain sequences. In a later analysis, V and J genes were assigned by comparing TCR nucleotide sequences against IMGT/GENE-DB human TR gene sequences. In a later analysis, CDR3 sequences and most-parsimonious VDJ recombination scenarios were assigned using the TCRdist pipeline. In a later analysis, every TCR beta chain was defined by the combination of its CDR3 amino acid sequence and its V-gene family, and reads without a unique V-gene family were dropped. To address suspected cross-contamination and a sequencing artifact, a later analysis removed roughly 580 highly shared, low-generation-probability nucleotide sequences. In a later analysis, a clonal expansion index was calculated for each public chain from normalized within-repertoire ranks of inferred template counts. A later analysis computed generation probabilities with a VDJ recombination model fitted to out-of-frame rearrangements, and checked the results against IGoR. Hypergeometric tests were used in a later analysis to score TCR-TCR, TCR-HLA and TCR-CMV co-occurrence, with a repertoire-size bias correction applied to the TCR pairs. To estimate false discovery rates, a later analysis permuted the HLA or CMV assignments 20 times. A later analysis grouped co-occurring TCRs with DBSCAN, adding TCRdist sequence similarity when clustering within HLA-allele-positive subsets. Repertoires with fewer than 30,000 or more than 120,000 public chains, plus five repertoires with anomalous nucleotide sharing, were excluded from co-occurrence clustering. The table was pulled from immuneACCESS by TCRdb, which kept in-frame rearrangements only. Such tables lose some clones; where checked, under half of the loss comes from unresolved V genes, and the rest has no known cause. V, J and clone size derive from that table, while D and trimming were established from the DNA sequence. The sample table lists over 150,000 clones, about four fifths of them with a count of one. Roughly 8% of the sample comes from the top ten.

Spanning cysteine to phenylalanine, the CDR3 consists of 13 amino acids. Only the CDR3 part of the read is kept: 39 bases, read in frame from the first base. The CDR1 and CDR2 encoded by the germline V gene (reference sequence) are GTSNPN and SVGIG. The junction carries 12 bases between V and J, which are trimmed by 6 bases and 3 bases respectively. The sample comprised PBMCs. This receptor was taken from a man aged 25 to 40 in good health and CMV-seropositive. The chain uses TRBV30 and TRBJ1-5; there is no confident call for the D gene. CDR3 loop: CACNGRDNQPQHF. DNA sequence: TGTGCCTGTAACGGACGGGACAATCAGCCCCAGCATTTT.